This T cell receptor (beta chain) was sequenced in a study of blood T cells in healthy people across ages. As concerns this clonotype: Its antigen is not identified. The junction does not match germline at one end; this may be a read error.

Overall study findings and caveats: In these data, TCR beta diversity tracked strongly with naive T cell percentage. The authors considered diversity estimates from one million T cells to be underestimates.

Primers used in a second PCR of roughly 6 to 11 cycles were a sample-barcoded 5' primer and a J-beta primer mix. A tag from a template-switch adaptor with 12 random nucleotides marked each cDNA molecule. The yield of each sample was at least 3 million CDR3-containing paired-end reads. In TCRdb, the 5' RACE reads were re-called with MiXCR into one record per CDR3 protein. Here the sample spans approximately 730,000 distinct CDR3 sequences, roughly 41% being singletons. This TCR was recovered from a woman aged 55-75 years in good health. The sample was blood.

The CDR3 loop reads CASSFSPWRGTSGYNERFF. CDR3 bases: TGTGCCAGCAGTTTTTCACCTTGGAGGGGGACTAGCGGATACAATGAGCGGTTCTTC. The chain recombines TRBV28 with TRBJ2-1, with TRBD2 matching 11 bases. The CDR3 has 19 residues. CDR1 is MDHEN, CDR2 SYDVKM, per germline. The full variable domain, completed using reference TRBV28 and TRBJ2-1, is DVKVTQSSRYLVKRTGEKVFLECVQDMDHENMFWYRQDPGLGLRLIYFSYDVKMKEKGDIPEGYSVSREKKERFSLILESASTNQTSMYLCASSFSPWRGTSGYNERFFGPGTRLTVL.